This paragraph covers one T cell receptor beta chain sequence. This clone was seen only once. Its antigen is unknown. It has no much larger one-base neighbor in the sample; base qualities were not kept. Sequences SGHTA (CDR1) and FQGTGA (CDR2) are obtained from the germline V gene. Here V drops 4 bases and J drops 2 bases, and the junction holds 3 bases not matched to any gene. The CDR3 numbers 16 residues from cysteine through phenylalanine. The entry retains the CDR3 DNA only, 48 bases that are in frame from base 1. CD8 naive samples were obtained by positive selection for CCR7 among CD45RO-negative cells, yielding a CD45RA+CCR7+ population from which TemRA cells were excluded. The donors were healthy, HIV-negative adults with no recently reported acute infections or vaccinations. All donors were Caucasian adults living in Nashville, Tennessee, USA. Blood was collected by leukapheresis, and PBMCs were isolated by Ficoll-Histopaque density gradient centrifugation and then cryopreserved in liquid nitrogen vapor phase. Analytical flow cytometry was used to check the purity and quantity of each magnetically sorted T cell population. Genomic DNA was isolated from each sorted fraction and quantified by UV absorbance on a Nanodrop 2000c.

The sample is drawn from a study of shared clonotypes between healthy human individuals (TCRdb year 2020). About the full investigation: A couple of women and a few men aged 18 to 49 years were included in the cohort. To estimate repertoire size and how much clonotype sharing occurs between individuals, the study deeply sequenced the blood TCR repertoires of 4 to 6 healthy adults. For each donor, CD4 naive and CD4 memory were each run on three plates, CD8 naive on two plates, and CD8 memory on one plate. Each donor's leukapheresis produced roughly between roughly 0.94 and 9.5 billion PBMCs. To increase sequencing depth and limit assay-specific biases, TCR repertoire library preparation and sequencing were carried out by different laboratories using diverse techniques. Overall study results and their limits: Rarefaction of sorted-subset datasets indicated incomplete sequencing despite the large sequencing depth. Naive subsets generally had larger estimated clonotype richness than memory subsets did. Roughly 5.2% of naive CD4, 3.5% of naive CD8, approximately 2% of memory CD4, and 0.35% to 0.5% of memory CD8 clonotypes were shared across a few donors. Only blood was sampled, and tissue TCR repertoires likely differ from those in blood. Compared with non-shared clonotypes, the clonotypes found in all four sorted-subset donors had higher generation probabilities. Because the study included only a small number of donors, the genetic and exposure-history diversity represented was limited. Based on pairwise subsampling, the degree of clonotype sharing among donors was expected to be affected by sequencing depth.

Using the deep immunoSEQ assay, TCR CDR3 regions were amplified from genomic DNA by multiplex PCR. Extracted genomic DNA from each cell subset was spread evenly across all wells of several immunoSEQ 96-well plates, with each plate serving as a replicate. For sorted subsets, each replicate PCR was loaded with around 200 ng genomic DNA, equivalent to roughly 30,000 T cell genomes. Purified libraries were measured with a Qubit 3.0 fluorometer, size-checked on a Bioanalyzer 2100, and measured again with the KAPA Library Quantification kit. Every immunoSEQ 96-well plate was sequenced on a dedicated single-read 150-cycle Illumina NextSeq 550 flow cell. In the paper's pipeline: Because only junctional sequences without quality scores were contained in the immunoSEQ output, filtering matching that applied to full-length reads could not be performed. Sequences were annotated with PyIR, a Python wrapper for IgBLAST v1.9, and V/J genes and CDR3 were assigned using IMGT germline references. Reads were filtered out if the reads had weak V/J assignments (E-value above 1e-6), no CDR3, stop codons, out-of-frame junctions, or ambiguous translated residues. V3J clonotypes were defined as sequences sharing an identical inferred V gene, J gene, and CDR3 amino acid sequence. Percentage overlap between repertoires was calculated by dividing the number of shared unique clonotypes by the size of the smaller repertoire. RTK rarefaction, the Chao1 estimator, and Recon v2.1 estimates of unobserved clonotypes were used to assess repertoire richness. Generation probabilities for all TCRbeta clonotypes obtained by the gDNA method from a handful of donors were computed using OLGA. What TCRdb holds here is the immuneACCESS table cut down to in-frame rearrangements. Part of the clones is not present; checked against another copy, under half of the missing clones reflect an unresolved V gene, and the others are unexplained. V and J calls and clone size come straight from that table; D and trimming were deduced from the DNA. The sample profile shows roughly 890,000 clones; 80% to 95% of them were found once. Nearly 25% of the sample belongs to the ten largest clones.

The sequence derives from a man aged 25-40 years in good health. The sequence links TRBV7-3 to TRBJ2-1, and 12 bases in between align with TRBD2. The sample comprised naive CD8+ T cells sorted from blood. The sample's cell subset or site label, decoded: CD45RA+CCR7+. The CDR3 region has the sequence CASSSWTSGTYNEQFF. The DNA sequence is TGTGCCAGCAGCTCCTGGACTAGCGGGACCTACAATGAGCAGTTCTTC. The CDR3 plus the reference TRBV7-3 and TRBJ2-1 genes for the other parts give the full variable domain: GAGVSQTPSNKVTEKGKYVELRCDPISGHTALYWYRQSLGQGPEFLIYFQGTGAADDSGLPNDRFFAVRPEGSVSTLKIQRTERGDSAVYLCASSSWTSGTYNEQFFGPGTRLTVL.